This is a list of T cell receptor beta chains from one sample in a study of control samples from healthy donors and cancer patients. Assay: immunoSEQ multiplex PCR; the TCRdb copy retains only in-frame clones and omits some. The data contain 65,000 to 70,000 clones, approximately 80% of them singletons. Sequenced input: PBMCs. These receptors originate from a woman in her 50s with lung cancer. Each CDR3 is given with its conserved first and last residue. Fields, in order: J gene, V gene, D gene, clone size, CDR3 DNA, CDR3 protein. D genes are given only for firm matches. Size tells how often a clone was seen (once, few, many) or the class of an expanded clone, and some rows leave it out.

>TRBJ1-1|TRBV6-5|.|.
TGTGCCAGCAGTCCCATGTCGAACACTGAAGCTTTCTTT
CASSPMSNTEAFF
>TRBJ2-4|TRBV5-1|.|.
TGCGCCAGCAGCTTGGATCCCTCGACAGGAAGCGGGAACATTCAGTACTTC
CASSLDPSTGSGNIQYF
>TRBJ1-1|TRBV19|.|.
TGTGCCAGTAGGGTCCTACAAGGGATAGTTGGGACTGAAGCTTTCTTT
CASRVLQGIVGTEAFF
>TRBJ1-5|TRBV6-5|.|.
TGTGCCAGCGAATCAGGGCAACAGCCCCAGCATTTT
CASESGQQPQHF
>TRBJ1-6|TRBV5-8|.|.
TGTGCCAGCAGCCTAGGGCCCATTAATTCACCCCTCCACTTT
CASSLGPINSPLHF
>TRBJ1-2|TRBV18|.|few
TGTGCCAGCTCACCACCAATCAACCCGGGCAACTATGGCTACACCTTC
CASSPPINPGNYGYTF
>TRBJ1-2|TRBV7-9|.|.
TGTGCCAGCAGCCCACGGACTGCGAACTATGGCTACACCTTC
CASSPRTANYGYTF
>TRBJ1-2|TRBV9|TRBD1|.
TGTGCCAGCAGCGCCGGGACAGTCAAGGGCTACACCTTC
CASSAGTVKGYTF
>TRBJ2-7|TRBV30|.|few
TGTGCCTTGGGAAACTACGAGCAGTACTTC
CALGNYEQYF
>TRBJ2-2|TRBV9|.|.
TGTGCCAGCAGGAGCCCGACCGGGGAGCTGTTTTTT
CASRSPTGELFF
>TRBJ1-2|TRBV5-1|TRBD1|.
TGCGCCAGCAGCTCCCGGACAGGGGCAGGCTATGGCTACACCTTC
CASSSRTGAGYGYTF
>TRBJ2-1|TRBV7-9|TRBD1|.
TGTGCCAGCAGCTTGGGGACAGGGTCATACAATGAGCAGTTCTTC
CASSLGTGSYNEQFF
>TRBJ2-3|TRBV24-1|TRBD2|.
TGTGCCACCAGTGACCCCTCCGTTGGCGGGGGGTATGCAGATACGCAGTATTTT
CATSDPSVGGGYADTQYF
>TRBJ2-7|TRBV11-2|TRBD1|.
TGTGCCAGCAGCTTAGAGGACAGGGCGATCTACGAGCAGTACTTC
CASSLEDRAIYEQYF
>TRBJ1-5|TRBV27|.|.
TGTGCCAGCAGTAAATTAATCGGGGGTGGAAATCAGCCCCAGCATTTT
CASSKLIGGGNQPQHF
>TRBJ1-4|TRBV2|TRBD1|.
TGTGCCAGCAGCCCAGGGACAGTGGGAGGGGAAAAACTGTTTTTT
CASSPGTVGGEKLFF
>TRBJ1-6|TRBV3-1/TRBV3-2|.|.
TGTGCCAGCGGGCCTGGACAGCGAAATTCACCCCTCCACTTT
CASGPGQRNSPLHF
>TRBJ1-5|TRBV3-1/TRBV3-2|.|.
TGTGCCAGCAGCCCCTACCGGGATGGCAATCAGCCCCAGCATTTT
CASSPYRDGNQPQHF
>TRBJ1-2|TRBV3-1/TRBV3-2|TRBD1|.
TGTGCCAGCAGCCAGGGTTCGGGGACAGGGAGAAGTTTTGGCTACACCTTC
CASSQGSGTGRSFGYTF
>TRBJ2-1|TRBV19|.|few
TGTGCCAGTAGTATAGAGACGAGCCCCTACAATGAGCAGTTCTTC
CASSIETSPYNEQFF
>TRBJ1-3|TRBV20-1|.|.
TGCAGTGCTAGTTTTAGGGAGCAGAGCACCATATATTTT
CSASFREQSTIYF
>TRBJ2-5|TRBV27|.|once
TGTGCCAGCAGTTTATCTTCAGCCGGGGTAGAGACCCAGTACTTC
CASSLSSAGVETQYF
>TRBJ2-3|TRBV11-2|.|.
TGTGCCAGCAGCTTAGATATTGGGATTAGCACAGATACGCAGTATTTT
CASSLDIGISTDTQYF
>TRBJ2-7|TRBV3-1/TRBV3-2|.|.
TGTGCCAGCAGCCGGAGCTCCTACGAGCAGTACTTC
CASSRSSYEQYF
>TRBJ1-2|TRBV6-1|.|once
TGTGCCAGCAGTGAGGACATAATACCCCGCGATGGCTACACCTTC
CASSEDIIPRDGYTF
>TRBJ1-1|TRBV10-3|TRBD1|.
TGTGCCATCAGTAGAGGGACAGGGGTGAACACTGAAGCTTTCTTT
CAISRGTGVNTEAFF
>TRBJ2-2|TRBV6-1|.|few
TGTGCCAGCAGTGAACAGGGGTACACCGGGGAGCTGTTTTTT
CASSEQGYTGELFF
>TRBJ1-5|TRBV6-5|.|.
TGTGCCAGCCATTCAGGGGACGCGCCCCAGCATTTT
CASHSGDAPQHF
>TRBJ2-6|TRBV7-3|.|.
TGTGCCAGCAGCTTTCAGGGCTCTGGGGCCAACGTCCTGACTTTC
CASSFQGSGANVLTF
>TRBJ1-2|TRBV2|.|.
TGTGCCAGTCAAAACCTGGGGGACTATGGCTACACCTTC
CASQNLGDYGYTF
>TRBJ2-7|TRBV29-1|.|.
TGCAGCGCCGAAGGGTTGGGGCAGGGGTACGAGCAGTACTTC
CSAEGLGQGYEQYF
>TRBJ2-7|TRBV4-2|.|few
TGTGCCAGCAGCCGGGAAGGCAGGGAAATCTCCTACGAGCAGTACTTC
CASSREGREISYEQYF
>TRBJ1-2|TRBV18|TRBD1|.
TGTGCCAGCTCACCCGTACAAGGGGGACAGGGAAGCGGCTACACCTTC
CASSPVQGGQGSGYTF
>TRBJ1-2|TRBV10-1|.|.
TGCGCCAGCAGTGAGGGCGGAGGATATGGCTACACCTTC
CASSEGGGYGYTF
>TRBJ1-2|TRBV15|.|.
TGTGCCACCAGCCTTGACCTAGACAGTAGCTATGGCTACACCTTC
CATSLDLDSSYGYTF
>TRBJ2-7|TRBV6-6|.|few
TGTGCCAGCAGTTACACGGAAGAGCAGTACTTC
CASSYTEEQYF
>TRBJ1-5|TRBV7-2|.|.
TGTGCCAGCAGTTTGGGGCAGGGTTTATCAGGTCAGCCCCAGCATTTT
CASSLGQGLSGQPQHF
>TRBJ2-1|TRBV7-9|TRBD1|.
TGTGCCAGCAGCTATGGCGGGACAGGGGTTTACAATGAGCAGTTCTTC
CASSYGGTGVYNEQFF
>TRBJ1-5|TRBV5-5|.|.
TGTGCCAGCAGCCTGGGACCAGATCAGCCCCAGCATTTT
CASSLGPDQPQHF
>TRBJ1-2|TRBV4-3|.|.
TGCGCCAGCAGCCACAGGGACCGCCTCTATGGCTACACCTTC
CASSHRDRLYGYTF
>TRBJ2-4|TRBV9|TRBD2|.
TGTGCCAGCAGCGTAAGCGGGGGGGCACAAAACATTCAGTACTTC
CASSVSGGAQNIQYF
>TRBJ1-6|TRBV11-2|.|.
TGTGCCAGCAGCTTAGAAATAAGTTGGAATTCCTATAATTCACCCCTCCACTTT
CASSLEISWNSYNSPLHF
>TRBJ2-5|TRBV5-1|.|.
TGCGCCAGCAGCCCAGGGGGGGTAGCCCAAGAGACCCAGTACTTC
CASSPGGVAQETQYF
>TRBJ2-7|TRBV27|TRBD1|once
TGTGCCAGCAGTTTCAGGACAGGCCCCTACGAGCAGTACTTC
CASSFRTGPYEQYF
>TRBJ1-1|TRBV6-6|.|.
TGTGCCAGCAGTTACCGCAAGGACACTGAAGCTTTCTTT
CASSYRKDTEAFF
>TRBJ2-7|TRBV19|.|once
TGTGCCAGTAGTACTACAAAGACACTTAGCTCCTACGAGCAGTACTTC
CASSTTKTLSSYEQYF
>TRBJ2-3|TRBV5-4|.|.
TGTGCCAGCAGCTTGGATTCCGATACGCAGTATTTT
CASSLDSDTQYF
>TRBJ2-7|TRBV5-1|.|.
TGCGCCAGCAGCTTCCGAGGCTCCGGCTCCTACGAGCAGTACTTC
CASSFRGSGSYEQYF
>TRBJ1-5|TRBV6-1|.|few
TGTGCCAGCAGTGCTTCTGGGGTGCATCAGCCCCAGCATTTT
CASSASGVHQPQHF
>TRBJ2-3|TRBV6-5|TRBD2|few
TGTGCCAGCAGGAGTAGCGGGGGAAAAGATACGCAGTATTTT
CASRSSGGKDTQYF
>TRBJ2-7|TRBV29-1|TRBD2|.
TGCAGCGCTTTAGCGGGGGGGCCCGGCGAGCAGTACTTC
CSALAGGPGEQYF
>TRBJ1-2|TRBV18|TRBD1|.
TGTGCCAGCCAGACAGGGAGCTATGGCTACACCTTC
CASQTGSYGYTF
>TRBJ1-1|TRBV10-2|.|.
TGCGCCAGCGGGTCCGGGGCCACTGAAGCTTTCTTT
CASGSGATEAFF
>TRBJ1-1|TRBV6-6|TRBD1|.
TGTGCCAGCAGCTCCCTAGACAGGGACACTGAAGCTTTCTTT
CASSSLDRDTEAFF
>TRBJ2-7|TRBV7-8|TRBD1|.
TGTGCCAGCAGCCTACAGGGGGCCTTATACGAGCAGTACTTC
CASSLQGALYEQYF
>TRBJ2-1|TRBV10-3|TRBD1|.
TGTGCCATCAGCGCCGACAGGGGCAATGAGCAGTTCTTC
CAISADRGNEQFF